The entry below describes one T cell receptor beta chain. This clone's antigen is unknown. No per-base quality is available; no much larger clone lies one base away. Explained via the paper, the time point label denotes: baseline before first vaccination. The vaccinee samples were drawn from two UK trials, COV001 and COV002, one of which was a single-blind randomized controlled phase 2/3 trial testing AZD1222 (ChAdOx1 nCoV-19) in healthy adults. For TCRbeta chain sequencing, PBMC samples from trial participants were taken at day 0 and at day 28 after the second dose. The data were obtained in a study of T cell responses to AZD1222 COVID-19 vaccine (TCRdb year 2021). Study-level background: Because spike-specific TCR depth and breadth did not differ between the two schedules, AZD1222 recipients who got a second dose at roughly 4 weeks were pooled with those who got a second dose at roughly 12 weeks. A total of 230 to 250 trial participants underwent TCR sequencing, of whom about 210 received two doses of AZD1222 and approximately 25 received two doses of the MenACWY control vaccine. Trial participants were enrolled by age into subgroups of 18-55, 56-69 and 70-plus years, and about 150, 27 and 61 TCR-sequenced participants, respectively, were included in these subgroups. Points the paper makes about the study in general: Only five to seven AZD1222 recipients were SARS-CoV-2 seropositive at baseline, limiting conclusions about previously exposed vaccinees. CD4 TCRs associated with the vaccine covered the entire spike protein, and the dominant responses were in regions 160-218 and 743-854. Because no day 14 peak-response samples were available, the repertoires could be characterized only after the peak T cell response. Participants were mostly white British, with more females than males. The authors suggested clonal diversity may have been underestimated. The 56-69-year group was small, and its depth increase did not reach significance, likely because of low power. Reportedly, almost half of the unique spike-specific TCRs recognized epitopes lying outside the regions that are mutated in the B.1.351 and B.1.1.7 variants. Spike-specific TCR breadth and depth rose significantly after two AZD1222 doses compared with day 0 and with MenACWY recipients.

The CDR3 regions of human TCRbeta chains were subjected to immunosequencing. As for the authors' bioinformatics: TCRs in the repertoires were matched against a reference library of SARS-CoV-2-specific TCRs that had been generated with the MIRA antigen-specificity platform. Breadth was defined as the fraction of unique TCRs that were SARS-CoV-2-associated. Depth was defined as the fraction of total T cells that were SARS-CoV-2-associated. Using the MIRA data, each spike-specific TCR was assigned both to the spike region to which the TCR was reactive and to a CD4 or CD8 class. Log10-transformed breadth and depth values were compared by one-way ANOVA with Sidak's multiple comparisons tests. Imported from immuneACCESS, the table was reduced by TCRdb to in-frame sequences with V and J called. These copies leave out some clones; in studies compared against another copy, an unresolved V gene accounts for under half, and the cause of the remainder is not known. That table is the source of V, J and clone size, and D and trimming were worked out from the DNA. Here the sample has over 85,000 clones; 90% occur a single time. The ten largest account for around 8% of the sample.

For CDR1 and CDR2, the germline V gene lists SGHAT and FQNNGV. Between the V and J ends, shortened by 4 bases and 8 bases respectively, the junction contains 15 bases. From the cysteine up to the phenylalanine, the CDR3 has a length of 15 residues. Only the CDR3 DNA stays, 45 bases, in frame from base 1. The chain was built from TRBV11-2 and TRBJ1-6; no D gene call is confident. Material: peripheral blood, obtained on day 0 of AZD1222 vaccination. The sequence was collected from an adult in good health. The DNA sequence reads TGTGCCAGCAGCTCCCAGGCGGGAAGAGATTCACCCCTCCACTTT. Its protein is CASSSQAGRDSPLHF.